This T cell receptor (beta chain) was captured by sequencing in a study of blood T cell repertoires in COVID-19. Study-level information: Spain, Italy and the United States supplied samples that represented acute and convalescent COVID-19.

In the source study's methods: Researchers report that nucleated cell counts were estimated from reference gene primer amplification. Only in-frame clones appear in the TCRdb table, and some are missing; sequencing was by immunoSEQ multiplex PCR. V and J calls and clone size are as listed in that table; D and trimming were resolved from the DNA. This sample has about 430,000 clones, with around nine tenths found just once. V dropped 3 bases and J dropped 4 bases, with 7 bases sitting between them. This CDR3 comprises 13 residues. Germline values: CDR1 MNHEY, CDR2 SVGEGT. The sample was PBMCs or T cells enriched from blood (not recorded which). This TCR derives from a woman aged 18-29 years who had been exposed to COVID-19. The chain joins TRBV6-2 or TRBV6-3 to TRBJ2-1; D may be TRBD2 (6 bases). The CDR3 loop is CASSYAGYNEQFF. Here the CDR3 DNA reads TGTGCCAGCAGTTATGCGGGGTACAATGAGCAGTTCTTC.